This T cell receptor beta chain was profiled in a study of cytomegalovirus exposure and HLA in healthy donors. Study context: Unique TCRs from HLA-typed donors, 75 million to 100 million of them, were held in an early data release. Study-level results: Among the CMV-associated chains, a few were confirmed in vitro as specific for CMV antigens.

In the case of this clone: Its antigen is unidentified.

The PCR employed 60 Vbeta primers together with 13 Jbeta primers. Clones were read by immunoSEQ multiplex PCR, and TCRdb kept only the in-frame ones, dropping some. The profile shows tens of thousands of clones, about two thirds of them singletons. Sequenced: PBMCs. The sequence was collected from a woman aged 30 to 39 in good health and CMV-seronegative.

CDR3 region: CASSSTGTGRDIQYF. The CDR3 DNA sequence: TGCGCCAGCAGCTCCACCGGGACAGGGAGAGACATTCAGTACTTC. The chain joins TRBV5-1 to TRBJ2-4; 9 nucleotides agree with TRBD1. V lost 3 bases and J lost 8; bases outside the gene matches: 9. The CDR3 sequence is 15 residues long. The germline V gene encodes CDR1 SGHRS and CDR2 YFSETQ.